These 20 T cell receptor beta chains were all obtained from the same sample, sequenced in a study of shared clonotypes between healthy human individuals. Generated by immunoSEQ multiplex PCR, the TCRdb table keeps only in-frame clones and is missing some. The table has about 2 million clones, 95% seen once. The sample comprised naive CD4+ T cells sorted from blood. Subset: CD45RA+ positively selected. These receptor sequences come from a man aged 18 to 29 in good health.

This clone was observed a handful of times. The sample carries other DNA sequences with the same CDR3. This chain joins TRBV5-1 and TRBJ1-2, with D unclear. From germline, CDR1 is SGHRS and CDR2 YFSETQ. V was pared by 0 bases and J by 4 bases, with 4 bases between. The CDR3 totals 12 residues. The CDR3 protein is CASSLEGYGYTF. CDR3 DNA sequence: TGCGCCAGCAGCTTGGAAGGCTATGGCTACACCTTC.

This clone came up once. The rearrangement uses TRBV2 and TRBJ2-6; D is undetermined. Deletions cut 4 bases from V and 0 bases from J, with 7 bases between. The CDR3 length is 15 residues. CDR1 is SNHLY and CDR2 is FYNNEI in the germline V gene. In DNA, the CDR3 is TGTGCCAGCAGTGCAGAAAGCTCTGGGGCCAACGTCCTGACTTTC. Translated, it gives CASSAESSGANVLTF.

The J gene is TRBJ2-2, the V gene TRBV4-3, with no clear D. V was trimmed by 4 bases and J by 6 bases, leaving 12 bases between them. Germline V CDR1 and CDR2: LGHNA, YSLEER. The CDR3 is 14 residues long. The DNA for the CDR3 is TGCGCCAGCAGCCTTCAGCCCCAGGCCGGGGAGCTGTTTTTT. Protein sequence: CASSLQPQAGELFF.

The chain uses TRBV4-1 and TRBJ2-5; 10 bases map to TRBD2. V was pared by 3 bases and J by 4 bases, with 8 bases of the junction left unmatched. The CDR3 totals 16 residues. Germline values: CDR1 MGHRA, CDR2 YSYEKL. The CDR3 coding sequence is TGCGCCAGCAGCCACCAACTAGCGGGGCACGGAGAGACCCAGTACTTC. It is translated as CASSHQLAGHGETQYF.

V gene TRBV5-1 combines with J gene TRBJ1-6; D may be TRBD1 (5 bases). The germline V gene encodes CDR1 SGHRS and CDR2 YFSETQ. CDR3 length equals 16 residues. The germline V and J ends were trimmed by 0 bases and 5 bases, with 12 bases remaining between them. The CDR3 DNA reads TGCGCCAGCAGCTTGGAGCAGGGAAGGGATAATTCACCCCTCCACTTT. Protein: CASSLEQGRDNSPLHF.

This rearrangement joins TRBV5-1 to TRBJ2-7; 7 bases are shared with TRBD2. The germline V gene encodes CDR1 SGHRS and CDR2 YFSETQ. The V gene end was trimmed by 4 bases and the J gene end by 2 bases; junction bases not matched to a gene: 9. This CDR3 has 15 amino acids. The CDR3 nucleotides read TGCGCCAGCAGCCGCCGAGGCGGGGGTACCTACGAGCAGTACTTC. Its translation is CASSRRGGGTYEQYF.

The J gene is TRBJ1-1, the V gene TRBV9; D gene ambiguous. V gave up 3 bases and J gave up 0 bases, with 6 bases separating them. CDR3 length: 13 residues. The germline V gene encodes CDR1 SGDLS and CDR2 YYNGEE. This CDR3 reads CASSARLNTEAFF. CDR3 coding DNA: TGTGCCAGCAGCGCGCGATTGAACACTGAAGCTTTCTTT.

The chain links TRBV27 to TRBJ1-6, with no clear D. This CDR3 comprises 14 residues. The germline V and J ends were trimmed by 6 bases and 5 bases, with 11 bases remaining between them. Germline V lookup: CDR1 MNHEY, CDR2 SMNVEV (reference sequence). The CDR3 spells CASSPFVDNSPLHF. The CDR3 DNA reads TGTGCCAGCAGCCCCTTCGTGGATAATTCACCCCTCCACTTT.

The J gene is TRBJ1-2, the V gene TRBV2, with a possible D match to TRBD1 (5 bases). V was pared by 9 bases and J by 4 bases, with 12 bases between. The CDR3 totals 12 residues. Germline V gene lookup returns CDR1 SNHLY and CDR2 FYNNEI. The CDR3 is CARKEGFYGYTF. CDR3 DNA sequence: TGTGCCAGAAAGGAGGGGTTCTATGGCTACACCTTC.

The J gene is TRBJ2-7, the V gene TRBV5-3; 9 bases are a match to TRBD1. TRBV5-3 is an ORF, with its function uncertain. The junction had 11 bases not matched to a gene; V was cut back by 4 bases and J by 3 bases. The CDR3 has 16 amino acids. CDR3 residues: CARSLGQGPECYEQYF. CDR3 bases: TGTGCCAGAAGCCTTGGACAGGGGCCGGAATGCTACGAGCAGTACTTC.

The rearrangement uses TRBV5-4 and TRBJ2-7; 7 bases map to TRBD1. Trimming removed 1 base from V and 9 bases from J; junction bases left unmatched: 7. Per germline, CDR1 SGHNT and CDR2 YYREEE (reference sequence). This CDR3 region has 13 residues. The CDR3 loop reads CASSLPGGVGQYF. CDR3 DNA sequence: TGTGCCAGCAGCTTGCCAGGGGGTGTAGGGCAGTACTTC.

The V gene is TRBV30, the J gene TRBJ2-5, with a weak D call TRBD2 (6 bases). V lost 0 bases, J lost 9 bases, and 23 bases lay in between. This CDR3 has 16 amino acids. The germline V gene has CDR1 GTSNPN and CDR2 SVGIG (reference sequence). The chain's CDR3 is CAWSVSKTSGGSAQYF. The CDR3 DNA is TGTGCCTGGAGTGTGTCCAAGACTAGTGGGGGGTCGGCCCAGTACTTC.

This clone was observed a few times. The genes are TRBV6-5 and TRBJ1-6; unclear D gene. The CDR3 length is 11 residues. Looked up from germline, CDR1 is MNHEY and CDR2 is SVGAGI. V was cut by 2 bases and J by 14 bases, with 7 bases left in between. The CDR3 DNA reads as TGTGCCAGCAGTTACGAAGGTGCCCTCCACTTT. Translating it yields CASSYEGALHF.

This clone has only one observation. The chain joins TRBV2 to TRBJ1-5; TRBD1 matches at 9 bases. V trimming: 6 bases; J trimming: 5 bases; junction bases outside the gene matches: 11. The CDR3 has 16 amino acids. Looked up from germline, CDR1 is SNHLY and CDR2 is FYNNEI. CDR3 residues: CASRANRDRVYQPQHF. The CDR3 bases are TGTGCCAGCAGAGCAAACCGGGACAGGGTATATCAGCCCCAGCATTTT. The whole variable domain, filled in from reference TRBV2 and TRBJ1-5, reads EPEVTQTPSHQVTQMGQEVILRCVPISNHLYFYWYRQILGQKVEFLVSFYNNEISEKSEIFDDQFSVERPDGSNFTLKIRSTKLEDSAMYFCASRANRDRVYQPQHFGDGTRLSIL.

The chain combines TRBV10-3 with TRBJ2-7; 11 bases map to TRBD1. V lost 5 bases to trimming and J lost 5 bases; unmatched junction nucleotides: 5. This CDR3 is 14 amino acids long. Looked up from germline, CDR1 is ENHRY and CDR2 is SYGVKD. CDR3 residues: CAISSGTGGHEQYF. Written as DNA, the CDR3 is TGTGCCATCAGTTCCGGGACAGGGGGACACGAGCAGTACTTC.

The chain has TRBV6-5 and TRBJ2-7, with no clear D. Germline CDR1 MNHEY, CDR2 SVGAGI. V was trimmed by 6 bases and J by 7 bases, leaving 16 bases between them. The CDR3 covers 13 residues. For the CDR3, the DNA is TGTGCCAGCAGGGCAGCCTTTACGCGTGAGCAGTACTTC. As protein: CASRAAFTREQYF.

Details on this clone: The sample has other DNA sequences that encode this CDR3 too. This chain uses TRBV28 with TRBJ1-5; D not certain. Germline CDR1 reads MDHEN; CDR2 reads SYDVKM. The CDR3 runs to 13 residues. The V end was cut by 6 bases, the J end by 0 bases, with 6 bases between. CDR3 DNA: TGTGCCAGCAGCTCCGATAGCAATCAGCCCCAGCATTTT. It translates to CASSSDSNQPQHF.

The chain couples TRBV2 to TRBJ1-1; tentatively, D is TRBD1 (6 bases). The V and J ends lost 2 bases and 3 bases respectively, with 10 bases between them. The CDR3 length is 14 residues. Germline assignment: CDR1 SNHLY and CDR2 FYNNEI. In DNA, the CDR3 is TGTGCCAGCAGTGAAACACAGGGAGACACTGAAGCTTTCTTT. Its protein is CASSETQGDTEAFF.

This clone came up once. V gene TRBV4-1 combines with J gene TRBJ1-2; 10 positions match TRBD1. V lost 2 bases, J lost 4 bases, and 10 bases stayed unmatched. CDR3 length: 17 amino acids. From germline, CDR1 is MGHRA and CDR2 YSYEKL. CDR3 sequence: CASSQPAGTGVVYGYTF. In DNA form, the CDR3 reads TGCGCCAGCAGCCAACCCGCCGGGACAGGGGTGGTCTATGGCTACACCTTC.

As for this clone: Different DNA sequences within this sample yield the same CDR3. The V call is TRBV30, the J call TRBJ2-7; the match to TRBD1 covers 11 bases. The CDR3 is 13 amino acids. In germline, CDR1 is GTSNPN, CDR2 SVGIG (reference sequence). V shed 2 bases, J shed 4 bases, and the junction held 1 base outside the gene matches. This CDR3 reads CAWSRDRGYEQYF. In DNA form, the CDR3 reads TGTGCCTGGAGTAGGGACAGGGGGTACGAGCAGTACTTC.